These 30 T cell receptor beta chains came from one sample sequenced in a study of cytomegalovirus exposure and HLA in healthy donors. The primer mix had 60 Vbeta and 13 Jbeta primers. Method: immunoSEQ multiplex PCR; TCRdb's copy keeps in-frame clones and lacks some. In the table there are around 110,000 clones, roughly 73% of which are singletons. The sequencing input was PBMCs. The receptors here all came from a woman in her 30s in good health and CMV-seronegative.

V and J are TRBV9 and TRBJ2-2; 8 bases are a match to TRBD2. The germline V gene encodes CDR1 SGDLS and CDR2 YYNGEE. The V segment lost 1 base and the J segment 3 bases; nucleotides outside the gene matches: 8. This CDR3 comprises 17 residues. The CDR3 sequence is CASSVFRAGADTGELFF. CDR3 DNA: TGTGCCAGCAGCGTATTTAGAGCGGGGGCCGACACCGGGGAGCTGTTTTTT.

V gene TRBV5-6 combines with J gene TRBJ2-1; 7 bases fit TRBD1. The germline CDR1 and CDR2 sequences are SGHDT and YYEEEE. This CDR3 spans 13 amino acids. Trimming cost V 4 bases and J 9 bases; bases outside gene matches: 7. The CDR3 is CASSAGTDLEQFF. CDR3 bases: TGTGCCAGCAGCGCCGGGACAGACCTTGAGCAGTTCTTC.

The chain carries TRBV5-6 and TRBJ1-1; unclear D gene. Germline-derived CDR1 and CDR2 are SGHDT and YYEEEE. Trimming cost V 1 base and J 1 base, with 8 bases left between them. This CDR3 contains 14 residues. The CDR3 nucleotides are TGTGCCAGCAGCTTGACACATGAGAACACTGAAGCTTTCTTT. Its translation: CASSLTHENTEAFF.

The chain joins TRBV27 to TRBJ1-2; TRBD1 matches 7 bases. Germline-derived CDR1 and CDR2 are MNHEY and SMNVEV (reference sequence). This CDR3 has 13 amino acids. The junction had 5 bases not matched to a gene; V was cut back by 3 bases and J by 7 bases. The CDR3 reads CASSFNRGGGYTF. For the CDR3, the DNA is TGTGCCAGCAGTTTTAACAGGGGTGGTGGCTACACCTTC.

This clone was seen a single time. V usage is TRBV6-1 and J usage is TRBJ2-7; tentative D call: TRBD2 (6 bases). Between the trimmed V and J ends, which lost 3 bases and 2 bases, there was a span of 14 bases. This CDR3 region has 15 residues. The V gene's germline CDR1 is MNHNS and CDR2 SASEGT. The CDR3 DNA reads TGTGCCAGCAGTGAGCGGAGGGAACCCCCCTACGAGCAGTACTTC. Residues: CASSERREPPYEQYF.

V usage is TRBV5-1 and J usage is TRBJ2-5, with TRBD2 matching over 10 bases. The ends lost 4 bases at V and 5 bases at J; junction bases unmatched: 5. The length of the CDR3 is 14 residues. Germline loops: CDR1 SGHRS, CDR2 YFSETQ. Here the CDR3 DNA reads TGCGCCAGCAGCCGGGGACTAGCGATTGAGACCCAGTACTTC. Its translation: CASSRGLAIETQYF.

CDR3 in DNA: TGTGCCAGCCGTCTGTCAGGGCTAGCGGACTACGAGCAGTACTTC. As protein: CASRLSGLADYEQYF. This rearrangement joins TRBV6-5 to TRBJ2-7; the match to TRBD2 covers 7 bases. CDR3 length: 15 amino acids. V shed 8 bases, J shed 3 bases, and the junction held 13 bases outside the gene matches. Germline CDR1 is MNHEY and CDR2 is SVGAGI.

The chain carries TRBV5-4 and TRBJ1-2, with D possibly TRBD1 on 5 matching bases. Germline V gene sequence: CDR1 SGHNT, CDR2 YYREEE (reference sequence). Deletions cut 0 bases from V and 5 bases from J, with 8 bases between. This CDR3 comprises 13 residues. The CDR3 DNA follows: TGTGCCAGCAGCTTGGAACAGGATTATGGCTACACCTTC. Protein product: CASSLEQDYGYTF.

The chain recombines TRBV28 with TRBJ1-2; no reliable D call. Germline V gives CDR1 MDHEN, CDR2 SYDVKM. The V and J ends lost 5 bases and 9 bases respectively, with 25 bases between them. The CDR3 spans 16 residues. The CDR3 sequence is CASSPQVARADPSYTF. The CDR3 DNA sequence: TGTGCCAGCAGTCCGCAGGTGGCGCGCGCCGATCCGAGCTACACCTTC.

This chain links TRBV28 with TRBJ2-7; D is perhaps TRBD2 (5 bases). The CDR3 is 16 residues long. Germline V gives CDR1 MDHEN, CDR2 SYDVKM. V lost 6 bases to trimming and J lost 7 bases, with 25 bases between them. The CDR3 sequence is CASRNTGISLTEEQYF. For the CDR3, the DNA is TGTGCCAGCAGGAATACCGGGATCTCCCTTACCGAAGAGCAGTACTTC.

V is TRBV6-5 and J is TRBJ1-2; 7 positions agree with TRBD1. J lost 4 bases, V lost 6 bases, and 11 bases had no gene match. Germline V gives CDR1 MNHEY, CDR2 SVGAGI. CDR3 length: 15 amino acids. The CDR3: CASRTMTGTVYGYTF. The CDR3 DNA sequence: TGTGCCAGCAGAACAATGACAGGGACTGTCTATGGCTACACCTTC.

The CDR3 coding sequence is TGTGCCAGCTCACCACGGGTAGGGAGGACTGAAGCTTTCTTT. Residues: CASSPRVGRTEAFF. The rearrangement uses TRBV18 and TRBJ1-1; no reliable D call. Germline CDR1 and CDR2: KGHSH and LQKENI. The CDR3 is made up of 14 amino acids. The V end was cut by 1 base, the J end by 5 bases, with 11 bases between.

The chain recombines TRBV5-5 with TRBJ1-5; 11 bases map to TRBD1. Trimming cost V 4 bases and J 6 bases; bases outside gene matches: 6. This CDR3 contains 15 residues. The V gene's germline CDR1 is SGHKS and CDR2 YYEKEE (reference sequence). The CDR3 sequence is CASSLGDRGSQPQHF. In nucleotides, the CDR3 is TGTGCCAGCAGCCTGGGGGACAGGGGGTCTCAGCCCCAGCATTTT.

The chain links TRBV7-9 to TRBJ2-3, with a weak D call TRBD1 (6 bases). Germline V lookup: CDR1 SEHNR, CDR2 FQNEAQ (reference sequence). The CDR3 extends over 15 amino acids. V gave up 0 bases and J gave up 5 bases, with 12 bases separating them. The CDR3 region has the DNA TGTGCCAGCAGCTTAGCGGACCAGGGGCAAGATACGCAGTATTTT. This gives the protein CASSLADQGQDTQYF.

The chain uses TRBV4-1 and TRBJ2-7; 7 bases match TRBD1. CDR3 length: 16 residues. Germline assignment: CDR1 MGHRA and CDR2 YSYEKL. V trimming: 4 bases; J trimming: 4 bases; junction bases outside the gene matches: 13. The CDR3 is CASSLTPRDSSYEQYF. The CDR3 coding sequence is TGCGCCAGCAGCCTCACCCCCCGGGACAGCTCTTACGAGCAGTACTTC.

The genes are TRBV29-1 and TRBJ2-2; D not resolved. Between the trimmed V and J ends, which lost 0 bases and 0 bases, there was a span of 14 bases. This CDR3 is built from 17 residues. Germline V gene sequence: CDR1 SQVTM, CDR2 ANQGSEA. The CDR3 DNA follows: TGCAGCGTTGAAGATGGTGAGGCAAAGGCGAACACCGGGGAGCTGTTTTTT. This sequence encodes CSVEDGEAKANTGELFF.

In its sample, this clone was seen a few times. The V and J genes are TRBV6-4 and TRBJ2-1; possible D gene TRBD1, 5 bases. Germline V gives CDR1 MRHNA, CDR2 SNTAGT. V lost 3 bases, J lost 5 bases, and 8 bases lay in between. The CDR3 is made up of 13 amino acids. This chain's CDR3 is CASSEGLHNEQFF. The DNA for the CDR3 is TGTGCCAGCAGTGAGGGGCTACACAATGAGCAGTTCTTC.

This clone was seen a handful of times. The chain links TRBV6-5 to TRBJ1-1; 7 bases map to TRBD1. The germline CDR1 and CDR2 sequences are MNHEY and SVGAGI. The V gene end was trimmed by 7 bases and the J gene end by 4 bases; junction bases not matched to a gene: 3. The CDR3 is 12 residues long. The CDR3 protein is CASKQGGTEAFF. As DNA, the CDR3 is TGTGCCAGCAAGCAGGGGGGCACTGAAGCTTTCTTT.

J is TRBJ1-1 and V is TRBV6-5; tentatively, D is TRBD1 (5 bases). The CDR3 runs 14 residues. The V end lost 2 bases, the J end lost 8 bases, and 15 bases lay between the germline ends. Germline values: CDR1 MNHEY, CDR2 SVGAGI. CDR3 loop: CASSYEWEGTEAFF. In DNA, the CDR3 is TGTGCCAGCAGTTACGAATGGGAGGGGACCGAAGCTTTCTTT.

This chain joins TRBV5-1 and TRBJ2-7, with D perhaps TRBD1 (6 bases). The CDR3 is 15 residues long. CDR1 SGHRS and CDR2 YFSETQ come from the germline V gene. Between the trimmed V and J ends, which lost 4 bases and 2 bases, there was a span of 16 bases. CDR3 in DNA: TGCGCCAGCAGCCACGGACAGCAACCCACCTACGAGCAGTACTTC. It encodes CASSHGQQPTYEQYF.

V and J are TRBV19 and TRBJ2-1; D is unclear. This CDR3 is built from 13 residues. The germline CDR1 and CDR2 sequences are LNHDA and SQIVND (reference sequence). V was trimmed by 3 bases and J by 8 bases, leaving 11 bases between them. The CDR3 here is CASSMNRGHEQFF. The DNA of the CDR3 is TGTGCCAGTAGTATGAATAGAGGTCATGAGCAGTTCTTC.

This chain joins TRBV2 and TRBJ2-2; 8 bases map to TRBD1. Trimming removed 7 bases from V and 0 bases from J; junction bases left unmatched: 4. CDR1 is SNHLY and CDR2 is FYNNEI in the germline V gene. This CDR3 has 15 residues. The CDR3, as DNA: TGTGCCAGCAAATCGACAGGGGCGAACACCGGGGAGCTGTTTTTT. Amino acids: CASKSTGANTGELFF.

The CDR3 protein is CSAPLDRTGGGYTF. CDR3 nucleotides: TGCAGCGCTCCCCTTGATCGGACAGGGGGCGGCTACACCTTC. The chain joins TRBV29-1 to TRBJ1-2; the match to TRBD1 covers 11 bases. V shed 7 bases, J shed 8 bases, and the junction held 12 bases outside the gene matches. The CDR3 extends over 14 amino acids. From germline, CDR1 is SQVTM and CDR2 ANQGSEA. Variable domain in full (rest from reference TRBV29-1 and TRBJ1-2): SAVISQKPSRDICQRGTSLTIQCQVDSQVTMMFWYRQQPGQSLTLIATANQGSEATYESGFVIDKFPISRPNLTFSTLTVSNMSPEDSSIYLCSAPLDRTGGGYTFGSGTRLTVV.

The rearrangement links TRBV5-4 to TRBJ2-1; a weak D match, TRBD2 (6 bases). V shed 3 bases and J shed 1 base, with 17 bases lying between them. The CDR3 is 17 amino acids. Germline-derived CDR1 and CDR2 are SGHNT and YYREEE (reference sequence). The CDR3, as DNA: TGTGCCAGCAGCTCTGGTGGAGGGAGTGAATCCTACAATGAGCAGTTCTTC. It specifies CASSSGGGSESYNEQFF.

V and J are TRBV6-1 and TRBJ1-6; 9 bases line up with TRBD1. The J segment lost 10 bases and the V segment lost 5 bases, leaving 6 bases of the junction unmatched. CDR3 length: 14 residues. Germline V gives CDR1 MNHNS, CDR2 SASEGT. CDR3 in amino acids: CASSPGTGLSPLHF. As DNA, the CDR3 is TGTGCCAGCAGTCCCGGGACAGGGCTATCACCCCTCCACTTT.

This clone was recorded only once. The chain carries TRBV6-1 and TRBJ1-5; D possibly corresponds to TRBD1 (6 bases). Germline assignment: CDR1 MNHNS and CDR2 SASEGT. There are 15 residues in the CDR3. V lost 7 bases, J lost 6 bases, and 19 bases lay in between. The CDR3 sequence is CASIVGPEQGQPQHF. The CDR3 DNA sequence: TGTGCCAGCATTGTTGGCCCCGAACAGGGTCAGCCCCAGCATTTT.

This clone has more than one count but fewer than ten. The rearrangement uses TRBV5-5 and TRBJ1-2; D gene ambiguous. CDR1 SGHKS and CDR2 YYEKEE come from the germline V gene (reference sequence). V gave up 0 bases and J gave up 6 bases, with 15 bases separating them. This CDR3 is built from 15 residues. CDR3 bases: TGTGCCAGCAGCTTGGTGGCCAGTCAGAACCATGGCTACACCTTC. Translated: CASSLVASQNHGYTF.

The chain is built from TRBV28 and TRBJ2-7; a possible D gene is TRBD2 (5 bases). This CDR3 is 12 amino acids long. CDR1 is MDHEN, CDR2 SYDVKM, per germline. V dropped 6 bases and J dropped 2 bases, with 8 bases sitting between them. CDR3 coding DNA: TGTGCCAGCAGCCGAGGGACCTACGAGCAGTACTTC. It yields the protein CASSRGTYEQYF.

V usage is TRBV19 and J usage is TRBJ2-3, with unresolved D. The CDR3 runs 13 residues. V was pared by 5 bases and J by 0 bases, with 6 bases between. Germline V lookup: CDR1 LNHDA, CDR2 SQIVND (reference sequence). CDR3 region: CASSLLSTDTQYF. As DNA, the CDR3 is TGTGCCAGTAGTCTCCTTAGCACAGATACGCAGTATTTT. The full variable domain, its missing parts supplied by reference TRBV19 and TRBJ2-3, is DGGITQSPKYLFRKEGQNVTLSCEQNLNHDAMYWYRQDPGQGLRLIYYSQIVNDFQKGDIAEGYSVSREKKESFPLTVTSAQKNPTAFYLCASSLLSTDTQYFGPGTRLTVL.

CDR3 coding DNA: TGCAGCGCGGACAGGGCTAACACTGAAGCTTTCTTT. Protein: CSADRANTEAFF. V gene TRBV29-1 combines with J gene TRBJ1-1, with 8 nucleotides matching TRBD1. V lost 7 bases, J lost 2 bases, and 3 bases stayed unmatched. From germline, CDR1 is SQVTM and CDR2 ANQGSEA. The CDR3 runs 12 residues. Filled out from reference TRBV29-1 and TRBJ1-1, the complete variable domain reads SAVISQKPSRDICQRGTSLTIQCQVDSQVTMMFWYRQQPGQSLTLIATANQGSEATYESGFVIDKFPISRPNLTFSTLTVSNMSPEDSSIYLCSADRANTEAFFGQGTRLTVV.